This paragraph reports one TCR beta chain. What it binds is not known. The sort gate was single viable CD3+CD4+CD8-CD45RO+ cells for memory CD4+ T cells. Serum IgG to CMV pp150, pp28, p38 and p52 defined serostatus. TCRdb keeps only in-frame clones here, not all; method: immunoSEQ multiplex PCR. The data contain some 66,000 clones, more than 75% of them singletons. This record comes from a study of memory CD4+ T cells and cytomegalovirus serostatus. Broader study findings: Median bootstrapped AUC for CMV status was approximately 0.96 originally, 0.9 to 0.93 US-trained. Of under 200 reported CMV TCRbeta sequences, 60 to 85 were found in memory CD4+ repertoires.

The CDR3 has 15 amino acids. Trimming took 4 bases from V and 0 from J, leaving 11 bases between them. Germline lookup yields CDR1 SGHVS and CDR2 FNYEAQ. The sample taken for sequencing was memory CD4+ T cells from blood. This sequence originates from an adult in good health and CMV-seropositive. The J gene is TRBJ2-3, the V gene TRBV7-6; TRBD2 is a possible D gene (6 bases). CDR3 sequence reads: CASSSGVTSTDTQYF. Written as DNA, the CDR3 is TGTGCCAGCAGCTCGGGGGTGACTAGCACAGATACGCAGTATTTT.